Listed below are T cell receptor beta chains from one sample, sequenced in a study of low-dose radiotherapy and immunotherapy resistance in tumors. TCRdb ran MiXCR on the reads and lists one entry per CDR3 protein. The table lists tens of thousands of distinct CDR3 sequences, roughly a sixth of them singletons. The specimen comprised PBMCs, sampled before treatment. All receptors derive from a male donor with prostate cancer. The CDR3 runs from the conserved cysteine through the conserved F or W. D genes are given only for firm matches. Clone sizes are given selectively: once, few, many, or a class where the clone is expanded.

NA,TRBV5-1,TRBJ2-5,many,CASSTGDQETQYF,TGCGCCAGCAGCACGGGGGACCAAGAGACCCAGTACTTC
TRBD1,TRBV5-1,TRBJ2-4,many,CASSPGTGPGNIQYF,TGCGCCAGCAGCCCAGGGACAGGTCCGGGAAACATTCAGTACTTC
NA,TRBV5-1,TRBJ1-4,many,CASSQDGMGDEKLFF,TGCGCCAGCAGCCAGGACGGAATGGGGGATGAAAAACTGTTTTTT
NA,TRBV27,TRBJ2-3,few,CASSWQRGNYRTDTQYF,TGTGCCAGCAGTTGGCAGAGGGGAAATTATCGCACAGATACGCAGTATTTT
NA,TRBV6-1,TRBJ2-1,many,CASSEGESNEQFF,TGTGCCAGCAGTGAAGGGGAGAGCAATGAGCAGTTCTTC
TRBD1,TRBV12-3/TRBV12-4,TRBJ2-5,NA,CASRGTGWETQYF,TGTGCCAGCAGGGGGACAGGGTGGGAGACCCAGTACTTC
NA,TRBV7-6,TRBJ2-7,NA,CASSFIPTYEQYF,TGTGCCAGCAGCTTTATCCCGACTTACGAGCAGTACTTC
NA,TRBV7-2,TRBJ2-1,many,CASTSRHNEQFF,TGTGCCAGCACTAGCCGTCACAATGAGCAGTTCTTC
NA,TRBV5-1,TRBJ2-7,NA,CASSQGGSYEQYF,TGCGCCAGCAGCCAGGGCGGCTCCTACGAGCAGTACTTC
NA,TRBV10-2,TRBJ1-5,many,CASSASRYNQPQHF,TGCGCCAGCAGTGCATCCAGATACAATCAGCCCCAGCATTTT
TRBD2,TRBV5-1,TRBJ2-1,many,CASGLGGYYNEQFF,TGCGCCAGCGGATTGGGGGGGTATTACAATGAGCAGTTCTTC
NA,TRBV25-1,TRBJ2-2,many,CASSVGRASNTGELFF,TGTGCCAGCAGTGTAGGGCGGGCCTCGAACACCGGGGAGCTGTTTTTT
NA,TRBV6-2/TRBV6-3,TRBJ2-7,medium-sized,CASRERMGTFSYEQYF,TGTGCCAGCAGAGAAAGGATGGGGACATTTTCCTACGAGCAGTACTTC
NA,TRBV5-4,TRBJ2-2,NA,CASSRSAGTNTGELFFF,NA
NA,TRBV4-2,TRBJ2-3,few,CASSQDGVVTDTQYF,TGTGCCAGCAGCCAAGATGGAGTAGTAACAGATACGCAGTATTTT
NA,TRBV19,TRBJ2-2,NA,CASSHINTGELFF,TGTGCCAGTAGTCACATAAACACCGGGGAGCTGTTTTTT
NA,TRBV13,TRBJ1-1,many,CASSLGRGNTEAFF,TGTGCCAGCAGCTTGGGCAGGGGGAACACTGAAGCTTTCTTT
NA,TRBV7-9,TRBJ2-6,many,CASSWRSGANVLTF,TGTGCCAGCAGCTGGAGGTCTGGGGCCAACGTCCTGACTTTC
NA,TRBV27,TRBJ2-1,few,CASSLSWGSYNEQFF,TGTGCCAGCAGTTTATCGTGGGGGTCCTACAATGAGCAGTTCTTC
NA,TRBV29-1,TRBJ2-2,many,CSVLLNTGELFF,TGCAGCGTTTTGCTGAACACCGGGGAGCTGTTTTTT
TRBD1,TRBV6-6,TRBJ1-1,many,CASSYTGEGTEAFF,TGTGCCAGCAGTTATACAGGGGAAGGAACTGAAGCTTTCTTT
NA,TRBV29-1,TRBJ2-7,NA,CSVEAPGTRRYF,TGCAGCGTTGAAGCGCCTGGGACTCGGAGGTACTTC
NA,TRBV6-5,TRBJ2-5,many,CASSYTQGQETQYF,TGTGCCAGCAGTTACACCCAGGGACAAGAGACCCAGTACTTC
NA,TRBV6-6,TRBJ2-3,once,CATSPGSTDTQYF,TGTGCCACATCGCCGGGAAGCACAGATACGCAGTATTTT
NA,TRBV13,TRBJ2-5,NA,CASSQDSEPAASQYF,TGTGCCAGCAGCCAAGACAGCGAACCCGCCGCTTCCCAGTACTTC
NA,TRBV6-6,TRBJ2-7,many,CASSYAVYEQYF,TGTGCCAGCAGTTATGCGGTATACGAGCAGTACTTC
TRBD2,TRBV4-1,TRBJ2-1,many,CASSPPGGEQFF,TGCGCCAGCAGCCCCCCGGGGGGTGAGCAGTTCTTC
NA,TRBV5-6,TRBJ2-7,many,CASSLTISYEQYF,TGTGCCAGCAGCTTAACCATCTCCTACGAGCAGTACTTC
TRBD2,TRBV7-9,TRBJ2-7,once,CASIFFLQGGSPYEQYF,TGTGCCAGCATCTTTTTCCTCCAGGGCGGGAGCCCCTACGAGCAGTACTTC
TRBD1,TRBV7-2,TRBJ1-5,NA,CASSFDGTGPNQPQHF,TGTGCCAGCAGCTTCGATGGGACAGGCCCCAATCAGCCCCAGCATTTT
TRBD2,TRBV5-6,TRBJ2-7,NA,CASSPAGRHEQYF,TGTGCCAGCAGCCCAGCGGGACGGCACGAGCAGTACTTC
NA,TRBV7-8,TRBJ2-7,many,CASSPSRFAYEQYF,TGTGCCAGCAGCCCCTCACGGTTTGCCTACGAGCAGTACTTC
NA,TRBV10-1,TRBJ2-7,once,CASSDRDWDEQYF,TGCGCCAGCAGTGACAGGGATTGGGACGAGCAGTACTTC
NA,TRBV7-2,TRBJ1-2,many,CASSLVLGLDGYTF,TGTGCCAGCAGCTTAGTTCTGGGGCTTGATGGCTACACCTTC
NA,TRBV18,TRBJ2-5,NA,CASSRVRETQYF,TGTGCCAGCTCACGGGTGAGGGAGACCCAGTACTTC
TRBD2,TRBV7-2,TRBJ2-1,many,CASSLALAGGLNEQFF,TGTGCCAGCAGCTTAGCGCTAGCGGGGGGGCTCAATGAGCAGTTCTTC
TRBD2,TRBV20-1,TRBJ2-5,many,CSGQAGGESETQYF,TGCAGTGGTCAAGCGGGGGGGGAGTCGGAGACCCAGTACTTC
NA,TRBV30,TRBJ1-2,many,CAWRPRDRGYGYTF,TGTGCCTGGAGGCCCAGAGATCGAGGCTATGGCTACACCTTC
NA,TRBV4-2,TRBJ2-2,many,CASSQGVPSGELFF,TGTGCCAGCAGCCAAGGGGTCCCGTCCGGGGAGCTGTTTTTT
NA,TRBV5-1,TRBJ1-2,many,CASSLVRGSGYGYTF,TGCGCCAGCAGCTTGGTTAGGGGGTCGGGCTATGGCTACACCTTC
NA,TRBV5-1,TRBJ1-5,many,CASSYGGYSNQPQHF,TGCGCCAGCAGCTATGGGGGTTATAGCAATCAGCCCCAGCATTTT
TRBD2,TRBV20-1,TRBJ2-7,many,CSAPERGDRYEQYF,TGCAGTGCTCCCGAGCGGGGGGACCGTTACGAGCAGTACTTC